The next 32 T cell receptor beta chains were all read from a single sample in a study of blood T cell repertoires in COVID-19. Assay: immunoSEQ multiplex PCR; the TCRdb copy retains only in-frame clones and omits some. The sample records 90,000 to 150,000 clones, approximately 80% being singletons. The specimen was peripheral blood. Receptors were obtained from a man aged 65-85 years with acute or convalescent COVID-19.

The chain joins TRBV18 to TRBJ2-2, with 8 bases lining up with TRBD1. The CDR3 length is 15 residues. Per the germline V gene, CDR1 is KGHSH and CDR2 is LQKENI. Germline trimming cut 4 bases from V and 1 base from J; bases unmatched to any gene: 2. CDR3 bases: TGTGCCAGCTCACTCGGACAGGGGAACACCGGGGAGCTGTTTTTT. Amino acid sequence: CASSLGQGNTGELFF.

For this clone: A junction end diverges from the germline sequence, so it may reflect a read error. This specimen includes other DNA sequences encoding the same CDR3. This chain connects TRBV5-4 to TRBJ1-4; D is unresolved. From germline, CDR1 is SGHNT and CDR2 YYREEE (reference sequence). There are 15 residues in the CDR3. The CDR3 nucleotides are TGTGCTAGCAGCTCCGGTAGAGGGTCTAATGAAAAACTGTTTTTT. It encodes CASSSGRGSNEKLFF.

The V gene is TRBV27, the J gene TRBJ2-1, with D perhaps matching TRBD2 (6 bases). The CDR3 consists of 15 residues. Germline V CDR1 and CDR2: MNHEY, SMNVEV (reference sequence). Trimming took off 6 bases at V and 1 base at J, with 13 bases between the two ends. The CDR3, as DNA: TGTGCCAGCAGCCGGGACTCCTATTCCTACAATGAGCAGTTCTTC. Its translation is CASSRDSYSYNEQFF.

The V call is TRBV7-3, the J call TRBJ1-1; TRBD1 matches 7 bases. Trimming removed 1 base from V and 4 bases from J; junction bases left unmatched: 12. Germline V gives CDR1 SGHTA, CDR2 FQGTGA. The length of the CDR3 is 17 residues. The DNA for the CDR3 is TGTGCCAGCAGCTTAAATCCAGGAGACAGGGCCACCACTGAAGCTTTCTTT. It specifies CASSLNPGDRATTEAFF.

This clone was recorded only once. V usage is TRBV7-9 and J usage is TRBJ1-5; 11 bases fit TRBD1. Germline V CDR1 and CDR2: SEHNR, FQNEAQ (reference sequence). This CDR3 region has 16 residues. The ends lost 3 bases at V and 5 bases at J; junction bases unmatched: 6. The CDR3 is CASSLGTGGTDQPQHF. The CDR3 region has the DNA TGTGCCAGCAGCTTGGGGACAGGGGGTACTGATCAGCCCCAGCATTTT.

This clone showed up just once. The CDR3 coding sequence is TGTGCCAGACGGAGTTCAGGGAATGGGATGGCCAAAAACATTCAGTACTTC. It specifies CARRSSGNGMAKNIQYF. The chain joins TRBV5-3 to TRBJ2-4, with a possible D match to TRBD1 (5 bases). TRBV5-3 is assigned to the ORF class and has an uncertain function. V lost 7 bases and J lost 1, with 21 bases in between. The CDR3 consists of 17 residues.

The gene calls are TRBV3-1 (or the pseudogene TRBV3-2) and TRBJ2-2; the match to TRBD2 covers 7 bases. There are 17 residues in the CDR3. Trimming took 3 bases from V and 6 from J; bases not matched to a gene: 13. CDR1 and CDR2 (germline): LGHDT, YNNKEL (reference sequence). The CDR3 nucleotides are TGTGCCAGCAGCCATAGAAGGGCAAGCGGGATAGCCGGGGAGCTGTTTTTT. Amino acids: CASSHRRASGIAGELFF.

V usage is TRBV12-3 or TRBV12-4 and J usage is TRBJ1-5, with D maybe TRBD1 (6 bases). The V end was cut by 10 bases, the J end by 3 bases, with 13 bases between. This CDR3 contains 13 residues. The CDR3 protein is CATKQGINQPQHF. The DNA of the CDR3 is TGTGCCACCAAACAGGGAATCAATCAGCCCCAGCATTTT.

The chain has TRBV28 and TRBJ1-4; TRBD1 matches at 9 bases. J gave up 7 bases and V 5 bases, and 5 bases lay outside the gene matches. CDR3 length: 14 residues. Per the germline V gene, CDR1 is MDHEN and CDR2 is SYDVKM. Written as DNA, the CDR3 is TGTGCCAGCAGTAAAAGACAGGGGGGTGAAAAACTGTTTTTT. Translating it yields CASSKRQGGEKLFF.

This clone occurred once. The chain couples TRBV28 to TRBJ2-5, with 9 bases aligning to TRBD1. The CDR3 is made up of 13 amino acids. V shed 6 bases and J 5 bases; nucleotides not matched to a gene: 4. Germline CDR1 and CDR2: MDHEN and SYDVKM. The CDR3 DNA reads as TGTGCCAGCAGACAGGGGGCTTGGGAGACCCAGTACTTC. This codes for CASRQGAWETQYF.

The chain combines TRBV11-2 with TRBJ1-1; 9 nucleotides line up with TRBD1. CDR1 is SGHAT, CDR2 FQNNGV, per germline. This CDR3 has 14 amino acids. J lost 11 bases, V lost 5 bases, and 12 bases had no gene match. The chain's CDR3 is CASSLRGNGQGAFF. In DNA, the CDR3 is TGTGCCAGCAGCCTAAGAGGAAACGGACAGGGGGCTTTCTTT.

This clone was seen only a few times. The V gene is TRBV10-3, the J gene TRBJ1-2; no clear D gene. With 8 bases removed from V and 7 bases from J, the gap between germline ends came to 20 bases. There are 14 residues in the CDR3. CDR1 is ENHRY and CDR2 is SYGVKD in the germline V gene. This chain's CDR3 is CAIGREGGSRGYTF. The CDR3 DNA reads TGTGCCATCGGGAGGGAGGGAGGTTCGCGTGGCTACACCTTC.

This rearrangement joins TRBV4-3 to TRBJ2-3; the D is unclear. Germline V CDR1 and CDR2: LGHNA, YSLEER. There are 14 residues in the CDR3. The ends were cut back, 0 bases at V and 6 bases at J, with 10 bases in the middle. The CDR3 DNA reads TGCGCCAGCAGCCAAGATCGCGCTAGTGATACGCAGTATTTT. Translation: CASSQDRASDTQYF.

The chain's CDR3 is CATSRGVYRGQYEQYF. The CDR3 DNA follows: TGTGCCACCAGCAGAGGTGTATACAGGGGACAGTACGAGCAGTACTTC. This chain joins TRBV15 and TRBJ2-7; TRBD1 matches at 7 bases. Losses at the gene ends were 1 base for V and 4 bases for J; bases not matched to a gene: 10. CDR3 length: 16 residues. CDR1 and CDR2 (germline): LNHNV, YYDKDF (reference sequence).

The J gene is TRBJ2-5, the V gene TRBV19; the match to TRBD2 covers 11 bases. Trimming took 10 bases from V and 5 from J; bases not matched to a gene: 9. Germline values: CDR1 LNHDA, CDR2 SQIVND (reference sequence). The CDR3 loop spans 14 amino acids. The CDR3 DNA is TGTGCCACTAATAGCGGGAGGGCGTGGGAGACCCAGTACTTC. It yields the protein CATNSGRAWETQYF.

The J gene is TRBJ2-2, the V gene TRBV27; a possible D gene is TRBD1 (5 bases). Germline CDR1 MNHEY, CDR2 SMNVEV (reference sequence). V lost 6 bases to trimming and J lost 5 bases, with 13 bases between them. CDR3 length: 14 amino acids. The CDR3 DNA reads TGTGCCAGCAGGGTAGGGGCAAAAACCGGGGAGCTGTTTTTT. Translated: CASRVGAKTGELFF.

The CDR3 sequence: CASSLAGGYYNEQFF. The CDR3, as DNA: TGTGCCAGTAGTCTAGCGGGGGGGTATTACAATGAGCAGTTCTTC. This chain links TRBV19 with TRBJ2-1; 12 bases align to TRBD2. This CDR3 contains 15 residues. V shed 5 bases, J shed 4 bases, and the junction held 3 bases outside the gene matches. The germline CDR1 and CDR2 sequences are LNHDA and SQIVND (reference sequence).

The CDR3 DNA reads TGTGCCAGCAGCTCGGACGACAGAGGTGGCTACACCTTC. Encoded protein: CASSSDDRGGYTF. This chain joins TRBV6-5 and TRBJ1-2, with D possibly being TRBD1 (5 bases). Trimming took off 6 bases at V and 7 bases at J, with 15 bases between the two ends. This CDR3 is built from 13 residues. Germline CDR1 is MNHEY and CDR2 is SVGAGI.

V and J are TRBV27 and TRBJ1-1; possible D gene TRBD1, 5 bases. The CDR3 covers 13 residues. Looked up from germline, CDR1 is MNHEY and CDR2 is SMNVEV (reference sequence). V was clipped by 5 bases and J by 6 bases, with 13 bases between them. The CDR3 bases are TGTGCCAGCAGTCCCGACAGAGCCTCTGAAGCTTTCTTT. This gives the protein CASSPDRASEAFF.

This clone was found a few times. The rearrangement uses TRBV29-1 and TRBJ1-1; D perhaps matches TRBD1 (6 bases). The germline gives CDR1 SQVTM, CDR2 ANQGSEA. The CDR3 is 14 amino acids. The germline V and J ends were trimmed by 5 bases and 2 bases, with 15 bases remaining between them. The CDR3 DNA reads as TGCAGCGTTTTTCCCGGGACACTAAACACTGAAGCTTTCTTT. The encoded protein is CSVFPGTLNTEAFF. Combining the CDR3 with reference TRBV29-1 and TRBJ1-1 gives the whole variable domain SAVISQKPSRDICQRGTSLTIQCQVDSQVTMMFWYRQQPGQSLTLIATANQGSEATYESGFVIDKFPISRPNLTFSTLTVSNMSPEDSSIYLCSVFPGTLNTEAFFGQGTRLTVV.

The rearrangement links TRBV18 to TRBJ2-1; perhaps TRBD1 as D (5 bases). V lost 2 bases to trimming and J lost 6 bases, with 14 bases between them. Germline V gene sequence: CDR1 KGHSH, CDR2 LQKENI. The length of the CDR3 is 15 residues. CDR3 DNA sequence: TGTGCCAGCTCACCATGGGGCGGAACTACCAATGAGCAGTTCTTC. This gives the protein CASSPWGGTTNEQFF.

The CDR3 region is CASSLLTGAPYNEQFF. The CDR3 DNA sequence: TGTGCCAGCAGCTTGTTGACAGGGGCCCCCTACAATGAGCAGTTCTTC. The chain is built from TRBV7-2 and TRBJ2-1; 8 nucleotides match TRBD1. This CDR3 is 16 amino acids long. Germline V CDR1 and CDR2: SGHTA, FQGNSA. Trimming removed 3 bases from V and 2 bases from J; junction bases left unmatched: 6.

The V call is TRBV28, the J call TRBJ2-7; 13 bases are a match to TRBD2. With V trimmed by 6 bases and J by 3 bases, 5 bases remained unmatched. Germline lookup yields CDR1 MDHEN and CDR2 SYDVKM. There are 15 residues in the CDR3. This CDR3 is CASRIRTSGSYEQYF. The CDR3 DNA is TGTGCCAGCAGAATAAGGACTAGCGGGAGCTACGAGCAGTACTTC. The entire variable domain, with the rest obtained from reference TRBV28 and TRBJ2-7, is as follows: DVKVTQSSRYLVKRTGEKVFLECVQDMDHENMFWYRQDPGLGLRLIYFSYDVKMKEKGDIPEGYSVSREKKERFSLILESASTNQTSMYLCASRIRTSGSYEQYFGPGTRLTVT.

This sequence joins TRBV11-3 and TRBJ2-2, with D tentatively TRBD2 (5 bases). Germline V gene lookup returns CDR1 SGHNT and CDR2 YENEEA. The ends were cut back, 0 bases at V and 3 bases at J, with 8 bases in the middle. The length of the CDR3 is 15 residues. DNA for the CDR3: TGTGCCAGCAGCTTAGACGGGGTGGACACCGGGGAGCTGTTTTTT. Translation: CASSLDGVDTGELFF.

The chain is built from TRBV18 and TRBJ1-3; D remains ambiguous. The CDR3 has 13 amino acids. V dropped 2 bases and J dropped 4 bases, with 6 bases sitting between them. CDR1 and CDR2 (germline): KGHSH, LQKENI. CDR3 sequence (DNA): TGTGCCAGCTCACCAACTGAAGGAAACACCATATATTTT. This codes for CASSPTEGNTIYF.

A single count supports this clone. V gene TRBV29-1 combines with J gene TRBJ2-1; 10 nucleotides align to TRBD2. Germline V gene lookup returns CDR1 SQVTM and CDR2 ANQGSEA. This CDR3 has 14 amino acids. J gave up 5 bases and V 3 bases, and 4 bases lay outside the gene matches. CDR3: CSVEVGLAHNEQFF. Here the CDR3 DNA reads TGCAGCGTTGAGGTGGGACTAGCGCACAATGAGCAGTTCTTC.

The chain carries TRBV24-1 and TRBJ2-3, with TRBD2 matching 7 bases. The CDR3 contains 15 residues. Germline assignment: CDR1 KGHDR and CDR2 SFDVKD. With V trimmed by 9 bases and J by 5 bases, 13 bases remained unmatched. The CDR3 nucleotides read TGTGCCACCGCCCCGGGAGGCGGGAGTGGAGATACGCAGTATTTT. Protein sequence: CATAPGGGSGDTQYF.

This clone was found a few times. The chain joins TRBV6-2 or TRBV6-3 to TRBJ2-1; possibly TRBD2 for D (6 bases). Germline V gene data show CDR1 as MNHEY and CDR2 as SVGEGT. This CDR3 spans 14 amino acids. The V and J ends lost 7 bases and 9 bases respectively, with 19 bases between them. In DNA, the CDR3 is TGTGCCAGCACCCCTTTTGGGGGGACGGGTGAGCAGTTCTTC. Its translation: CASTPFGGTGEQFF.

The chain couples TRBV30 to TRBJ2-1; a possible D gene is TRBD1 (8 bases). CDR1 is GTSNPN, CDR2 SVGIG, per germline (reference sequence). Trimming pared 2 bases from V and 4 bases from J, leaving 15 bases between. The CDR3 is 15 residues long. The CDR3 reads CAWSTGQGGYNEQFF. The CDR3 DNA reads as TGTGCCTGGAGTACCGGACAGGGAGGGTACAATGAGCAGTTCTTC. Complete variable domain (other parts from reference TRBV30 and TRBJ2-1): SQTIHQWPATLVQPVGSPLSLECTVEGTSNPNLYWYRQAAGRGLQLLFYSVGIGQISSEVPQNLSASRPQDRQFILSSKKLLLSDSGFYLCAWSTGQGGYNEQFFGPGTRLTVL.

This clone was observed a handful of times. The gene calls are TRBV10-3 and TRBJ1-1; 8 bases line up with TRBD1. Trimming at V came to 11 bases and at J to 1 base, leaving 3 bases not matched to a gene. CDR1 and CDR2 (germline): ENHRY, SYGVKD. The CDR3 consists of 12 residues. Here the CDR3 reads CAAGQGNTEAFF. The CDR3 nucleotides read TGTGCCGCTGGACAGGGGAACACTGAAGCTTTCTTT.

This clone appeared once. V is TRBV5-5 and J is TRBJ2-5, with D hard to call. Germline V CDR1 and CDR2: SGHKS, YYEKEE (reference sequence). The CDR3 is 12 residues long. V lost 4 bases and J lost 5, with 9 bases in between. The CDR3 nucleotides are TGTGCCAGCAGCCCCCTGGAGGAGACCCAGTACTTC. Its translation: CASSPLEETQYF.

The J gene is TRBJ2-7, the V gene TRBV5-6; TRBD1 matches at 9 bases. Unmatched junction bases numbered 14, after V lost 5 bases and J lost 2 bases. The CDR3 runs 17 residues. Germline lookup yields CDR1 SGHDT and CDR2 YYEEEE. CDR3 loop: CASRLWLGQGVPYEQYF. DNA for the CDR3: TGTGCCAGCAGACTGTGGTTGGGACAGGGAGTTCCCTACGAGCAGTACTTC.